Below, 16 T cell receptor beta chains from the same sample are listed, as sequenced in a study of control samples from healthy donors and cancer patients. Clones were sequenced by immunoSEQ multiplex PCR, and TCRdb holds only the in-frame ones, with some missing. The data hold about 86,000 clones, with more than 80% observed a single time. The sample was blood. The origin of the receptors is a woman aged 30 to 39 in good health.

V and J are TRBV5-6 and TRBJ1-5, with no clear D. V was shortened by 1 base and J by 1 base, with 9 bases between the two germline ends. Germline CDR1 is SGHDT and CDR2 is YYEEEE. The CDR3 extends over 15 amino acids. CDR3 in amino acids: CASSLTGSSNQPQHF. As DNA, the CDR3 is TGTGCCAGCAGCTTGACGGGTTCGAGCAATCAGCCCCAGCATTTT.

The rearrangement links TRBV19 to TRBJ2-6; 9 bases are a match to TRBD2. The CDR3 extends over 16 amino acids. Germline CDR1 LNHDA, CDR2 SQIVND (reference sequence). V shed 5 bases and J 4 bases; nucleotides not matched to a gene: 6. CDR3 sequence (DNA): TGTGCCAGTAGTGGCGGGGGGGCCTCCGGGGCCAACGTCCTGACTTTC. Translation: CASSGGGASGANVLTF.

The chain carries TRBV4-2 and TRBJ2-2, with 7 bases that match TRBD2. V lost 1 base, J lost 5 bases, and 7 bases stayed unmatched. The CDR3 spans 16 residues. CDR1 is LGHNA and CDR2 is YNFKEQ in the germline V gene. DNA for the CDR3: TGTGCCAGCAGCCAAGGGAGCGGGGCGACGACCGGGGAGCTGTTTTTT. Its protein is CASSQGSGATTGELFF.

V is TRBV10-3 and J is TRBJ2-7; 8 bases map to TRBD2. The ends lost 0 bases at V and 0 bases at J; junction bases unmatched: 1. Per germline, CDR1 ENHRY and CDR2 SYGVKD. This CDR3 comprises 15 residues. The CDR3: CAISESTSDSYEQYF. The CDR3, as DNA: TGTGCCATCAGTGAGTCGACTAGCGACTCCTACGAGCAGTACTTC.

The chain is built from TRBV10-3 and TRBJ2-5, with 7 bases matching TRBD1. From germline, CDR1 is ENHRY and CDR2 SYGVKD. V lost 0 bases, J lost 0 bases, and 1 base stayed unmatched. This CDR3 has 15 amino acids. In nucleotides, the CDR3 is TGTGCCATCAGTGAGTCGGACAGGTACCAAGAGACCCAGTACTTC. Its protein is CAISESDRYQETQYF.

The genes are TRBV9 and TRBJ1-4; 8 bases line up with TRBD1. After removal of 3 bases from V and 8 bases from J, the junction contained 9 bases not matched to a gene. The CDR3 consists of 15 residues. The germline V gene encodes CDR1 SGDLS and CDR2 YYNGEE. CDR3 residues: CASSDGQGNKEKLFF. The DNA of the CDR3 is TGTGCCAGCAGCGACGGACAGGGAAATAAGGAAAAACTGTTTTTT. Variable domain in full (rest from reference TRBV9 and TRBJ1-4): DSGVTQTPKHLITATGQRVTLRCSPRSGDLSVYWYQQSLDQGLQFLIQYYNGEERAKGNILERFSAQQFPDLHSELNLSSLELGDSALYFCASSDGQGNKEKLFFGSGTQLSVL.

This chain uses TRBV4-1 with TRBJ2-3; 7 nucleotides agree with TRBD2. The trim removed 0 bases at V and 5 bases at J, leaving 8 bases unmatched. Per germline, CDR1 MGHRA and CDR2 YSYEKL. This CDR3 is 16 amino acids long. The CDR3 sequence: CASSQDRRRGLDTQYF. CDR3 in DNA: TGCGCCAGCAGCCAAGATCGTCGGCGGGGGTTAGATACGCAGTATTTT.

The chain combines TRBV6-1 with TRBJ1-1; 7 nucleotides agree with TRBD1. J lost 5 bases, V lost 4 bases, and 13 bases had no gene match. Germline V gene data show CDR1 as MNHNS and CDR2 as SASEGT. The CDR3 totals 16 residues. The CDR3 DNA reads TGTGCCAGCAGTGCATTATACAGGGGAGGTAAGACTGAAGCTTTCTTT. Amino acid sequence: CASSALYRGGKTEAFF.

This chain joins TRBV15 and TRBJ1-6; D ambiguous. Looked up from germline, CDR1 is LNHNV and CDR2 is YYDKDF (reference sequence). The germline V and J ends were trimmed by 3 bases and 10 bases, with 16 bases remaining between them. This CDR3 comprises 15 residues. The CDR3 DNA sequence: TGTGCCACCAGCAGGGAAATCTACACAGAATCACCCCTCCACTTT. Residues: CATSREIYTESPLHF.

The chain combines TRBV6-4 with TRBJ1-2; D might be TRBD1 (5 bases). Trimming left V 0 bases short and J 8 bases short, with 10 bases between. The CDR3 extends over 13 amino acids. The germline V gene has CDR1 MRHNA and CDR2 SNTAGT. The DNA of the CDR3 is TGTGCCAGCAGTGACTCCGACAGCTCCGGCTACACCTTC. This encodes CASSDSDSSGYTF.

This clone appeared a few times. The chain joins TRBV3-1 (or the pseudogene TRBV3-2) to TRBJ1-5; possibly TRBD1 for D (6 bases). The germline V gene has CDR1 LGHDT and CDR2 YNNKEL (reference sequence). V lost 3 bases and J lost 5, with 11 bases in between. The CDR3 is 14 residues long. DNA for the CDR3: TGTGCCAGCAGCCAGGGGGCGCTGGATCAGCCCCAGCATTTT. Protein sequence: CASSQGALDQPQHF.

The J gene is TRBJ1-2, the V gene TRBV18, with 7 bases aligning to TRBD1. The CDR3 spans 14 residues. V lost 0 bases, J lost 4 bases, and 2 bases stayed unmatched. CDR1 and CDR2 (germline): KGHSH, LQKENI. This CDR3 is CASSPPTGRYGYTF. CDR3 DNA sequence: TGTGCCAGCTCACCACCGACAGGGCGCTATGGCTACACCTTC.

In regard to this clone: Other nucleotide sequences from this sample produce the same CDR3. The chain combines TRBV14 with TRBJ1-1; D uncertain. Germline values: CDR1 SGHDN, CDR2 FVKESK. The V gene lost 3 bases and the J gene lost 0 bases, with 5 bases spanning the gap. This CDR3 is 13 amino acids long. CDR3 sequence (DNA): TGTGCCAGCAGCCAGGGCATGAACACTGAAGCTTTCTTT. It is translated as CASSQGMNTEAFF.

This clone was counted a single time. The rearrangement joins TRBV10-1 to TRBJ2-3; 14 bases are shared with TRBD2. J lost 5 bases, V lost 7 bases, and 23 bases had no gene match. The CDR3 spans 21 residues. CDR1 and CDR2 from the germline V gene are WNHNN and SYGVQD (reference sequence). The CDR3 DNA sequence: TGCGCCAGCATCTCGACTAGCGGGAGGGCCGGGCCAACAGTTCCATTAGATACGCAGTATTTT. It translates to CASISTSGRAGPTVPLDTQYF.

The chain recombines TRBV5-1 with TRBJ1-6; D is perhaps TRBD1 (5 bases). Trimming cost V 0 bases and J 5 bases, with 9 bases left between them. The germline gives CDR1 SGHRS, CDR2 YFSETQ. The CDR3 has 15 amino acids. The CDR3 bases are TGCGCCAGCAGCTTGGGGGGCAACAATAATTCACCCCTCCACTTT. The encoded protein is CASSLGGNNNSPLHF.

The J gene is TRBJ2-5, the V gene TRBV4-1; no firm D call. The CDR3 is 13 amino acids. Germline CDR1 and CDR2: MGHRA and YSYEKL. The V end lost 1 base, the J end lost 5 bases, and 8 bases lay between the germline ends. The DNA of the CDR3 is TGCGCCAGCAGCCAAGGTATGGGGGAGACCCAGTACTTC. The encoded protein is CASSQGMGETQYF.